The next 28 T cell receptor beta chains were all read from a single sample in a study of Graves' ophthalmopathy and Graves' hyperthyroidism. RNA transcripts provided the template for amplifying TCR beta CDR3 regions. An initial RT-PCR round employing HTBI primers preceded a second-round multiplex PCR. Each CDR3 protein is one row after TCRdb ran MiXCR on the multiplex PCR reads. This table has 600,000 to 650,000 distinct CDR3 sequences, 22% appearing once. The sequencing sample was made of peripheral blood. All receptors derive from a woman aged 18-29 years with stable Graves' hyperthyroidism. Some clones in this sample may be carry-over from other donors' samples.

The J gene is TRBJ2-3, the V gene TRBV4-1; D gene unclear. V lost 3 bases, J lost 3 bases, and 7 bases lay in between. This CDR3 is built from 13 residues. Per the germline V gene, CDR1 is MGHRA and CDR2 is YSYEKL. CDR3 sequence: CASSHPRTDTQYF. CDR3 in DNA: TGCGCCAGCAGCCACCCTAGAACAGATACGCAGTATTTT.

This clonotype was recorded only once. This sequence may be a read error, since a much larger clone differs from it by one base. The J gene is TRBJ2-5, the V gene TRBV6-1; D is perhaps TRBD2 (5 bases). The CDR3 contains 13 residues. V gave up 6 bases and J gave up 7 bases, with 15 bases separating them. Germline V gene sequence: CDR1 MNHNS, CDR2 SASEGT. This chain's CDR3 is CASRMLVRATQYF. The CDR3 DNA follows: TGTGCCAGCAGGATGCTAGTGAGGGCGACCCAGTACTTC.

This clonotype was counted at least ten times. The chain couples TRBV7-2 to TRBJ2-5, with TRBD2 as a possible D gene (6 bases). CDR1 is SGHTA, CDR2 FQGNSA, per germline. Trimming removed 5 bases at V and 5 bases at J, with 15 bases between. The CDR3 has 14 residues. This CDR3 reads CASSKLGTSETQYF. The CDR3 DNA sequence: TGTGCCAGCAGCAAACTAGGAACTAGCGAGACCCAGTACTTC.

This clonotype was picked up many times. V is TRBV25-1 and J is TRBJ1-2; 12 positions agree with TRBD1. V shed 1 base, J shed 3 bases, and the junction held 6 bases outside the gene matches. This CDR3 comprises 17 residues. CDR1 and CDR2 from the germline V gene are MGHDK and SYGVNS. CDR3 loop: CASSELGTGGPYYGYTF. CDR3 nucleotides: TGTGCCAGCAGTGAATTAGGGACAGGGGGCCCCTACTATGGCTACACCTTC.

This clonotype was observed many times. V usage is TRBV20-1 and J usage is TRBJ1-3, with D maybe TRBD1 (6 bases). V gave up 3 bases and J gave up 0 bases, with 12 bases separating them. The CDR3 runs to 15 residues. Per germline, CDR1 DFQATT and CDR2 SNEGSKA (reference sequence). Here the CDR3 reads CSASTGTHSGNTIYF. The CDR3 region has the DNA TGCAGTGCTAGTACAGGGACTCACTCTGGAAACACCATATATTTT.

In its sample, this clonotype was seen many times. The chain employs TRBV27 and TRBJ1-1; a weak D match, TRBD1 (5 bases). Germline values: CDR1 MNHEY, CDR2 SMNVEV (reference sequence). The CDR3 has 16 amino acids. Trimming cost V 8 bases and J 0 bases, with 19 bases left between them. The CDR3 DNA follows: TGTGCCAGCCAACGCACCGGGGGTCGGATGAACACTGAAGCTTTCTTT. This codes for CASQRTGGRMNTEAFF.

With regard to this clonotype: A much larger clone lies one base from this, so it may be a read error. The chain couples TRBV27 to TRBJ1-2, with TRBD1 as a possible D gene (5 bases). Germline V gene data show CDR1 as MNHEY and CDR2 as SMNVEV (reference sequence). The CDR3 length is 15 residues. The CDR3 nucleotides read TGTGCCATCAGTTTATTTGGTCAGGGTAACTATGGCTACACCTTC. This sequence encodes CAISLFGQGNYGYTF.

In the case of this clonotype: A much larger clone lies a single base off, so this may be a read error. The genes are TRBV29-1 and TRBJ2-7, with 9 nucleotides matching TRBD1. The trim removed 3 bases at V and 12 bases at J, leaving 9 bases unmatched. The germline V gene has CDR1 SQVTM and CDR2 ANQGSEA. This CDR3 spans 12 amino acids. The CDR3 protein is CSVDMGQGAAYF. The DNA of the CDR3 is TGCAGCGTTGATATGGGACAGGGAGCCGCGTACTTC.

This clonotype was counted many times. The DNA is left out, because the CDR3 cannot be placed on it with certainty; the CDR3 is given as TCRdb lists it. The V gene is TRBV7-5, the J gene TRBJ1-1; TRBD1, the table's D call, was not compared with the DNA. TRBV7-5 is an annotated pseudogene. The length of the CDR3 is 22 amino acids, counting both ends. CDR3 residues: CTSVPEPPGQSFLSNMNTEAFF.

This clonotype was detected many times. The V and J genes are TRBV28 and TRBJ1-1, with D perhaps matching TRBD1 (5 bases). With 4 bases removed from V and 3 bases from J, the gap between germline ends came to 18 bases. The CDR3 runs to 16 residues. Germline CDR1 is MDHEN and CDR2 is SYDVKM. The CDR3 is CASSSWGRVADTEAFF. The CDR3, as DNA: TGTGCCAGCAGTTCATGGGGCAGGGTGGCGGACACTGAAGCTTTCTTT.

This clonotype was observed many times. The genes are TRBV6-5 and TRBJ1-1; D call uncertain. CDR3 length equals 14 residues. Germline V gives CDR1 MNHEY, CDR2 SVGAGI. Between the trimmed V and J ends, which lost 1 base and 2 bases, there was a span of 8 bases. DNA of the CDR3: TGTGCCAGCAGTTACTTTCGGGCTAACACTGAAGCTTTCTTT. Translating it yields CASSYFRANTEAFF.

This clonotype was seen at least ten times. The V call is TRBV2, the J call TRBJ1-6; a weak D match, TRBD1 (5 bases). Trimming removed 2 bases at V and 5 bases at J, with 13 bases between. This CDR3 spans 16 amino acids. Germline-derived CDR1 and CDR2 are SNHLY and FYNNEI. CDR3 loop: CASSESLGGHNSPLHF. As DNA, the CDR3 is TGTGCCAGCAGTGAATCCCTCGGGGGACATAATTCACCCCTCCACTTT.

This clonotype appeared many times. The V gene is TRBV6-2 or TRBV6-3, the J gene TRBJ1-5; tentatively, D is TRBD1 (5 bases). The V gene lost 0 bases and the J gene lost 0 bases, with 15 bases spanning the gap. Germline assignment: CDR1 MNHEY and CDR2 SVGEGT. The CDR3 runs 18 residues. In DNA form, the CDR3 reads TGTGCCAGCAGTTACTCAGGCAGGGTGGAGTATAGCAATCAGCCCCAGCATTTT. It codes for CASSYSGRVEYSNQPQHF.

This clonotype was detected ten times or more. This sequence joins TRBV5-1 and TRBJ1-6; TRBD1 matches 8 bases. The CDR3 loop spans 16 amino acids. Germline V CDR1 and CDR2: SGHRS, YFSETQ. V was clipped by 4 bases and J by 6 bases; unmatched bases: 9. CDR3 in DNA: TGCGCCAGCAGCCTGGGGCCAGGGGGCTCTAATTCACCCCTCCACTTT. Encoded protein: CASSLGPGGSNSPLHF. Full variable domain (remainder filled in from reference TRBV5-1 and TRBJ1-6): KAGVTQTPRYLIKTRGQQVTLSCSPISGHRSVSWYQQTPGQGLQFLFEYFSETQRNKGNFPGRFSGRQFSNSRSEMNVSTLELGDSALYLCASSLGPGGSNSPLHFGNGTRLTVT.

The genes are TRBV19 and TRBJ1-5; D is ambiguous. This CDR3 comprises 13 residues. Germline V lookup: CDR1 LNHDA, CDR2 SQIVND (reference sequence). The V gene lost 8 bases and the J gene lost 13 bases, with 21 bases spanning the gap. CDR3 DNA: TGTGCCAGTCAAGCCACCCGATTAGAGGCTCAGCATTTT. It codes for CASQATRLEAQHF.

This clonotype was counted many times. The rearrangement uses TRBV6-1 and TRBJ1-1; D gene uncertain. The CDR3 is 15 amino acids. Germline values: CDR1 MNHNS, CDR2 SASEGT. V lost 5 bases and J lost 0, with 13 bases in between. Written as DNA, the CDR3 is TGTGCCAGCAGTCCCCTTGGTGACCTGAACACTGAAGCTTTCTTT. It is translated as CASSPLGDLNTEAFF.

This clonotype was seen many times. J is TRBJ1-1 and V is TRBV19; D is unresolved. The CDR3 is 13 amino acids. V was trimmed by 1 base and J by 0 bases, leaving 3 bases between them. CDR1 and CDR2 from the germline V gene are LNHDA and SQIVND (reference sequence). DNA for the CDR3: TGTGCCAGTAGTATAGCAGTGAACACTGAAGCTTTCTTT. This translates into CASSIAVNTEAFF.

This clonotype was seen repeatedly, ten times or more. This chain connects TRBV6-2 or TRBV6-3 to TRBJ1-1; 10 nucleotides line up with TRBD1. Per the germline V gene, CDR1 is MNHEY and CDR2 is SVGEGT. The V gene end was trimmed by 2 bases and the J gene end by 12 bases; junction bases not matched to a gene: 9. The CDR3 length is 14 residues. CDR3 region: CASSYSRTGGRSFF. The CDR3 nucleotides read TGTGCCAGCAGTTACAGTCGGACAGGGGGGCGGTCTTTCTTT.

In this sample, this clonotype turned up many times. The chain couples TRBV10-3 to TRBJ1-1; 10 nucleotides match TRBD1. The germline CDR1 and CDR2 sequences are ENHRY and SYGVKD. Germline trimming cut 6 bases from V and 10 bases from J; bases unmatched to any gene: 11. The CDR3 is 14 amino acids. CDR3 coding DNA: TGTGCCATCAGCGCTCCGGGACAGGGGTTTCGAGCTTTCTTT. Translation gives CAISAPGQGFRAFF.

The V gene is TRBV18, the J gene TRBJ1-1; TRBD1 agrees at 7 bases. This CDR3 contains 12 residues. Germline lookup yields CDR1 KGHSH and CDR2 LQKENI. Losses at the gene ends were 0 bases for V and 10 bases for J; bases not matched to a gene: 2. The CDR3 here is CASSPPGQRAFF. In DNA, the CDR3 is TGTGCCAGCTCACCACCGGGACAGAGAGCTTTCTTT.

This clonotype was counted at least ten times. This chain uses TRBV27 with TRBJ2-7; the match to TRBD2 covers 14 bases. CDR1 and CDR2 (germline): MNHEY, SMNVEV (reference sequence). The junction had 9 bases not matched to a gene; V was cut back by 5 bases and J by 3 bases. CDR3 length: 17 amino acids. CDR3: CASSPGLAGGSLYEQYF. Here the CDR3 DNA reads TGTGCCAGCAGTCCAGGACTAGCGGGAGGATCACTCTACGAGCAGTACTTC.

Many counts were recorded for this clonotype. This rearrangement joins TRBV6-1 to TRBJ2-7; 8 nucleotides agree with TRBD2. The CDR3 has 15 amino acids. V trimming: 4 bases; J trimming: 3 bases; junction bases outside the gene matches: 8. In germline, CDR1 is MNHNS, CDR2 SASEGT. The DNA of the CDR3 is TGTGCCAGCAGTGGAACAACCGGGACTAGCTACGAGCAGTACTTC. Encoded protein: CASSGTTGTSYEQYF.

This clonotype was counted ten times or more. The chain carries TRBV20-1 and TRBJ1-1; D unclear. The length of the CDR3 is 14 residues. The ends were cut back, 1 base at V and 4 bases at J, with 13 bases in the middle. Germline V gene sequence: CDR1 DFQATT, CDR2 SNEGSKA (reference sequence). The CDR3 reads CSARGEGSSTEAFF. In DNA form, the CDR3 reads TGCAGTGCTAGAGGGGAGGGTTCGAGCACTGAAGCTTTCTTT.

The chain recombines TRBV2 with TRBJ2-7, with D tentatively TRBD1 (5 bases). The CDR3 covers 12 residues. Germline CDR1 reads SNHLY; CDR2 reads FYNNEI. V shed 6 bases and J shed 4 bases, with 10 bases lying between them. CDR3 sequence (DNA): TGTGCCAGCAGCGACAGCGTATACGAGCAGTACTTC. This translates into CASSDSVYEQYF.

This clonotype was seen many times. The gene calls are TRBV27 and TRBJ1-2; TRBD1 matches at 7 bases. V trimming: 6 bases; J trimming: 4 bases; junction bases outside the gene matches: 8. Germline V gene sequence: CDR1 MNHEY, CDR2 SMNVEV (reference sequence). CDR3 length: 14 residues. CDR3 coding DNA: TGTGCCAGCAGGCTTGCAGGGGGTGGCTATGGCTACACCTTC. Its protein is CASRLAGGGYGYTF.

The CDR3 DNA reads as TGTGCCAGCAGCCATGGGCAGTACACCGGGGAGCTGTTTTTT. It translates to CASSHGQYTGELFF. The chain joins TRBV7-3 to TRBJ2-2; D gene ambiguous. CDR1 and CDR2 from the germline V gene are SGHTA and FQGTGA. The CDR3 spans 14 residues. Deletions cut 5 bases from V and 3 bases from J, with 10 bases between.

This clonotype was seen repeatedly, ten times or more. This rearrangement joins TRBV18 to TRBJ2-5, with 10 bases matching TRBD2. CDR3 size: 16 residues. CDR1 is KGHSH and CDR2 is LQKENI in the germline V gene. Trimming took 6 bases from V and 1 from J; bases not matched to a gene: 8. This chain's CDR3 is CASSPMTSGSQETQYF. The CDR3 bases are TGTGCCAGCTCTCCAATGACTAGCGGGTCCCAAGAGACCCAGTACTTC. Combining the CDR3 with reference TRBV18 and TRBJ2-5 gives the whole variable domain NAGVMQNPRHLVRRRGQEARLRCSPMKGHSHVYWYRQLPEEGLKFMVYLQKENIIDESGMPKERFSAEFPKEGPSILRIQQVVRGDSAAYFCASSPMTSGSQETQYFGPGTRLLVL.

In its sample, this clonotype was seen many times. The V and J genes are TRBV30 and TRBJ1-1, with 7 nucleotides matching TRBD1. Germline V gives CDR1 GTSNPN, CDR2 SVGIG (reference sequence). The CDR3 consists of 14 residues. After removal of 7 bases from V and 1 base from J, the junction contained 9 bases not matched to a gene. The CDR3 sequence is CASQSGTENTEAFF. The CDR3 DNA is TGTGCCTCCCAATCCGGGACAGAGAACACTGAAGCTTTCTTT.